This TCR beta chain was captured in a study of Graves' ophthalmopathy and Graves' hyperthyroidism. About the research overall: The study drew peripheral blood at initial diagnosis, before any treatment.

The authors defined stable hyperthyroidism as no ophthalmopathy within 18 months of follow-up. New diagnoses, under 2 months' duration, and ages 18 to 65 characterized the hyperthyroidism patients. Germline V gene lookup returns CDR1 DFQATT and CDR2 SNEGSKA (reference sequence). V was trimmed by 0 bases and J by 7 bases, leaving 13 bases between them. The CDR3 has 14 amino acids. RNA transcripts provided the template for amplifying TCR beta CDR3 regions. The authors performed first-round RT-PCR with HTBI primers and then a second-round multiplex PCR. TCRdb reanalysed the multiplex PCR reads using MiXCR and keeps one entry per CDR3 protein. The profile covers about 620,000 distinct CDR3 sequences, with around a fifth appearing a single time and roughly 7.4% taken by the ten largest. The sample holds many counts of this clonotype.

The TCR originated in a woman under 30 with stable Graves' hyperthyroidism. Some clones in this sample may be carry-over from other donors' samples. The chain couples TRBV20-1 to TRBJ1-5; D may be TRBD1 (6 bases). The source material was peripheral blood. In nucleotides, the CDR3 is TGCAGTGCTAGAGAATCGCAGGGGTGGCAGCCCCAGCATTTT. Residues: CSARESQGWQPQHF.